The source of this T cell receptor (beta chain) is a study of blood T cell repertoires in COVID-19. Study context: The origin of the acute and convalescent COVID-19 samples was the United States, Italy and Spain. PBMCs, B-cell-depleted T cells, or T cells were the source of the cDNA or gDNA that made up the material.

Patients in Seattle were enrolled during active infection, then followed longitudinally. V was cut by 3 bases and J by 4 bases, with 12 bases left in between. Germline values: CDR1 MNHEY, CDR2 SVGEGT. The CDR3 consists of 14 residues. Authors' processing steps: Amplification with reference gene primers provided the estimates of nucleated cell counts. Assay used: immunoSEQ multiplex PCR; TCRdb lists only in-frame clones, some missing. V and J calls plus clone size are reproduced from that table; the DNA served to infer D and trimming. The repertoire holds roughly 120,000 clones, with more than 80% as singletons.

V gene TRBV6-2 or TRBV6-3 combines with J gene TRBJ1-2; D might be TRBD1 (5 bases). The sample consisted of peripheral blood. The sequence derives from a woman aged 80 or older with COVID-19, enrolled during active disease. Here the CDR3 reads CASSYRAGTYGYTF. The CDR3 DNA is TGTGCCAGCAGTTATAGAGCGGGGACCTATGGCTACACCTTC.